These 5 T cell receptor beta chains share one sample of origin, sequenced in a study of graft-versus-host responses after intestinal transplantation (dated by TCRdb to the early 2020s). Libraries were made using the immunoSEQ multiplex PCR assay. Not all clones reach the TCRdb copy of this immuneACCESS table, which keeps in-frame sequences only. Checked studies attribute under half of the gap to unresolved V genes and leave the rest unexplained. For this sample the table gives about 82,000 clones, of which 80% to 95% were detected only once. Approximately 0.35% of the sample rests with the top ten. Per the publication, the time point label means: cells obtained before transplantation from donor or recipient. No antigen has been identified for these receptors. The sequencing here drew on unstimulated CD4+ T cells sorted from spleen or lymph node cells, taken before transplant. The receptors stem from a human donor who was the organ donor for an intestinal transplant.

The chain has TRBV28 and TRBJ2-7; 8 positions agree with TRBD2. The CDR3 is 16 amino acids. V was pared by 4 bases and J by 4 bases, with 12 bases of the junction left unmatched. From germline, CDR1 is MDHEN and CDR2 SYDVKM. The CDR3 protein is CASSSLAGKRKYEQYF. CDR3 DNA sequence: TGTGCCAGCAGTTCGTTAGCGGGGAAGAGAAAATACGAGCAGTACTTC.

The gene calls are TRBV6-1 and TRBJ1-1; 7 nucleotides align to TRBD1. CDR1 and CDR2 (germline): MNHNS, SASEGT. CDR3 length: 17 amino acids. J gave up 4 bases and V 1 base, and 12 bases lay outside the gene matches. The CDR3 nucleotides are TGTGCCAGCAGTGAAGTCTGGAGAACAGGGGTGGGCACTGAAGCTTTCTTT. Translated, it gives CASSEVWRTGVGTEAFF.

The V gene is TRBV18, the J gene TRBJ2-3; D may be TRBD1 (6 bases). The CDR3 loop spans 14 amino acids. Trimming left V 2 bases short and J 4 bases short, with 10 bases between. Germline loops: CDR1 KGHSH, CDR2 LQKENI. CDR3 nucleotides: TGTGCCAGCTCACCAGGTTCAGGGGCAGATACGCAGTATTTT. Its protein product is CASSPGSGADTQYF.

The CDR3, as DNA: TGCGCCAGCAGCTTGGTCACAGGCCCCTCTGGAAACACCATATATTTT. Amino acids: CASSLVTGPSGNTIYF. This chain links TRBV5-1 with TRBJ1-3; possible D gene TRBD1, 5 bases. This CDR3 has 16 amino acids. The V and J ends lost 0 bases and 0 bases respectively, with 10 bases between them. Germline values: CDR1 SGHRS, CDR2 YFSETQ.

This chain uses TRBV19 with TRBJ2-7; D uncertain. Germline V lookup: CDR1 LNHDA, CDR2 SQIVND (reference sequence). The CDR3 spans 11 residues. Trimming took 4 bases from V and 4 from J, leaving 5 bases between them. The CDR3 here is CASSNTYEQYF. Here the CDR3 DNA reads TGTGCCAGTAGTAACACGTACGAGCAGTACTTC. Full variable domain (missing parts from reference TRBV19 and TRBJ2-7): DGGITQSPKYLFRKEGQNVTLSCEQNLNHDAMYWYRQDPGQGLRLIYYSQIVNDFQKGDIAEGYSVSREKKESFPLTVTSAQKNPTAFYLCASSNTYEQYFGPGTRLTVT.